This entry concerns a single TCR beta chain. Its antigen is unidentified. This entry belongs to a study of graft-versus-host responses after intestinal transplantation. The study, taken as a whole, reports: Some GvH clones appeared in ileal mucosa or blood before recipient bone marrow.

Using immunoSEQ multiplex PCR, the repertoire was profiled, and TCRdb retains in-frame clones only, with some absent. The data hold roughly 51,000 clones, with 89% observed a single time. This CDR3 is 14 amino acids long. Germline V gives CDR1 SGHTA, CDR2 FQGTGA. The trim removed 5 bases at V and 6 bases at J, leaving 8 bases unmatched. The sample consisted of unstimulated CD4+ T cells sorted from spleen or lymph node cells, taken before transplant. This TCR derives from a human donor who was the organ donor for an intestinal transplant. The V gene is TRBV7-3, the J gene TRBJ1-2; TRBD1 agrees at 8 bases. CDR3 in amino acids: CASSQGAGMDGYTF. CDR3 DNA sequence: TGTGCCAGCAGCCAGGGGGCAGGGATGGATGGCTACACCTTC.